The entry below gives a single T cell receptor beta chain sequence along with its context. Its antigen is undetermined. Germline values: CDR1 SEHNR, CDR2 FQNEAQ (reference sequence). The CDR3 totals 14 residues. With 8 bases removed from V and 5 bases from J, the gap between germline ends came to 17 bases. Libraries were prepared by immunoSEQ multiplex PCR; TCRdb keeps only in-frame clonotypes and omits some of them. Of over 55,000 clones detected, approximately 90% appear once; the ten largest clones hold 1.9%. This entry comes from a study of OX40 agonist ivuxolimab in advanced cancers. Study-wide findings and caveats: CD4+ and CD8+ blood T cells expanded clonally by week 6 at 0.1 to 3.0 mg/kg. In general, CD8+ T cells held more expanded clones than CD4+ did, on average.

Autoimmune disease history or systemic immunosuppression led to patient exclusion. Sequences were derived from CD4+ or CD8+ T cells sorted from blood, sampled in a trial of the OX40 agonist ivuxolimab. This sequence joins TRBV7-9 and TRBJ2-3; D might be TRBD1 (7 bases). The origin of this receptor is an adult with an advanced solid tumor such as melanoma, head and neck, liver or kidney cancer. The CDR3 is CASRLEGAVDTQYF. In nucleotides, the CDR3 is TGTGCCAGCCGGTTGGAGGGGGCGGTAGATACGCAGTATTTT. Combining the CDR3 with reference TRBV7-9 and TRBJ2-3 gives the whole variable domain DTGVSQNPRHKITKRGQNVTFRCDPISEHNRLYWYRQTLGQGPEFLTYFQNEAQLEKSRLLSDRFSAERPKGSFSTLEIQRTEQGDSAMYLCASRLEGAVDTQYFGPGTRLTVL.